This passage covers 13 T cell receptor beta chains from one sample sequenced in a study of T cell changes during pregnancy in multiple sclerosis. Sequencing was performed with immunoSEQ multiplex PCR; in TCRdb, only in-frame clones are kept and a portion is missing. The sample carries tens of thousands of clones, around nine tenths recorded once. Specimen: CD4+ T cells from peripheral blood mononuclear cells, collected before pregnancy. The receptors were gathered from a female donor with multiple sclerosis, enrolled in a pregnancy study.

The rearrangement joins TRBV2 to TRBJ2-3, with D possibly matching TRBD2 (5 bases). CDR1 and CDR2 (germline): SNHLY, FYNNEI. The CDR3 is made up of 12 amino acids. Trimming shortened V by 8 bases and J by 4 bases, and 10 bases separated the two germline ends. CDR3 nucleotides: TGTGCCAGCGTGGGAGACCCAGATACGCAGTATTTT. Protein sequence: CASVGDPDTQYF.

The chain carries TRBV20-1 and TRBJ2-1; 7 nucleotides agree with TRBD2. The CDR3 consists of 11 residues. CDR1 DFQATT and CDR2 SNEGSKA come from the germline V gene (reference sequence). CDR3 in amino acids: CTLTSWNEQFF. The CDR3 coding sequence is TGCACTCTGACTAGCTGGAATGAGCAGTTCTTC.

This chain connects TRBV6-6 to TRBJ2-3; tentatively, D is TRBD1 (6 bases). Between the trimmed V and J ends, which lost 2 bases and 0 bases, there was a span of 12 bases. Germline loops: CDR1 MNHNY, CDR2 SVGAGI (reference sequence). There are 16 residues in the CDR3. The CDR3 DNA sequence: TGTGCCAGCAGTTACGACAGGTCGACTAGCACAGATACGCAGTATTTT. It encodes CASSYDRSTSTDTQYF.

The V call is TRBV18, the J call TRBJ1-2, with 9 nucleotides matching TRBD1. Trimming took 3 bases from V and 6 from J; bases not matched to a gene: 5. Germline lookup yields CDR1 KGHSH and CDR2 LQKENI. The CDR3 spans 14 residues. CDR3 region: CASSPRTGAHGYTF. The DNA of the CDR3 is TGTGCCAGCTCACCTAGGACAGGGGCCCATGGCTACACCTTC.

The chain is built from TRBV18 and TRBJ2-7, with D possibly being TRBD2 (6 bases). Deletions cut 2 bases from V and 2 bases from J, with 10 bases between. Germline CDR1 is KGHSH and CDR2 is LQKENI. The CDR3 is made up of 14 amino acids. The CDR3 sequence: CASSPGIAAYEQYF. In nucleotides, the CDR3 is TGTGCCAGCTCACCAGGGATAGCGGCCTACGAGCAGTACTTC.

V gene TRBV30 combines with J gene TRBJ2-7; 7 nucleotides align to TRBD1. The trim removed 3 bases at V and 3 bases at J, leaving 14 bases unmatched. The CDR3 extends over 16 amino acids. From germline, CDR1 is GTSNPN and CDR2 SVGIG (reference sequence). DNA for the CDR3: TGTGCCTGGAGCTCTCCCCGAGGGGGCGTAAGCTACGAGCAGTACTTC. Its protein is CAWSSPRGGVSYEQYF.

The chain joins TRBV19 to TRBJ1-2; the match to TRBD1 covers 7 bases. The J segment lost 7 bases and the V segment lost 6 bases, leaving 11 bases of the junction unmatched. The CDR3 is 14 amino acids. Germline V CDR1 and CDR2: LNHDA, SQIVND (reference sequence). CDR3 nucleotide sequence: TGTGCCAGTAGAGGCAGCCCTTCAGGGGGTGGCTACACCTTC. Translated: CASRGSPSGGGYTF.

This clone was observed a single time. The gene calls are TRBV27 and TRBJ2-2; maybe TRBD2 (6 bases). Germline CDR1 MNHEY, CDR2 SMNVEV (reference sequence). The CDR3 totals 15 residues. Trimming shortened V by 6 bases and J by 2 bases, and 13 bases separated the two germline ends. CDR3 residues: CASRLGTFNTGELFF. In DNA form, the CDR3 reads TGTGCCAGCAGACTAGGGACTTTTAACACCGGGGAGCTGTTTTTT.

V is TRBV27 and J is TRBJ2-5; the match to TRBD2 covers 13 bases. This CDR3 has 14 amino acids. The germline gives CDR1 MNHEY, CDR2 SMNVEV (reference sequence). Losses at the gene ends were 6 bases for V and 4 bases for J; bases not matched to a gene: 2. The CDR3 nucleotides read TGTGCCAGCAGGAGACTAGCGGGGGGAGAGACCCAGTACTTC. Its protein is CASRRLAGGETQYF.

A note on this clone: Compared with germline, one end of the junction differs, possibly owing to a read error. This chain links TRBV29-1 with TRBJ2-5; maybe TRBD2 (7 bases). This CDR3 is built from 12 residues. Germline CDR1 and CDR2: SQVTM and ANQGSEA. Written as DNA, the CDR3 is TGTAGCACCTCGGGGGGCGCTGAGACCCAGTACTTC. It translates to CSTSGGAETQYF.

The rearrangement uses TRBV19 and TRBJ1-4; D unresolved. CDR3 length: 14 amino acids. Germline V gene sequence: CDR1 LNHDA, CDR2 SQIVND (reference sequence). Trimming took 4 bases from V and 1 from J, leaving 7 bases between them. The CDR3: CASSRAGTNEKLFF. The CDR3 DNA reads TGTGCCAGTAGTAGGGCAGGAACTAATGAAAAACTGTTTTTT.

This clone has only a few counts. CDR3 sequence (DNA): TGTGCCACCAGCAGAGCGACAGGGCAAGGGGCTAGCAATCAGCCCCAGCATTTT. Translation: CATSRATGQGASNQPQHF. The chain joins TRBV15 to TRBJ1-5; TRBD1 agrees at 7 bases. The CDR3 has 18 residues. V dropped 1 base and J dropped 0; count of bases not matched to a gene: 9. CDR1 is LNHNV, CDR2 YYDKDF, per germline (reference sequence).

The V gene is TRBV19, the J gene TRBJ2-5; 8 bases align to TRBD1. Germline CDR1 and CDR2: LNHDA and SQIVND (reference sequence). The CDR3 totals 15 residues. The ends lost 3 bases at V and 5 bases at J; junction bases unmatched: 8. CDR3 protein: CASSIRQGLFETQYF. The CDR3 bases are TGTGCCAGTAGTATCCGACAGGGGCTTTTTGAGACCCAGTACTTC.